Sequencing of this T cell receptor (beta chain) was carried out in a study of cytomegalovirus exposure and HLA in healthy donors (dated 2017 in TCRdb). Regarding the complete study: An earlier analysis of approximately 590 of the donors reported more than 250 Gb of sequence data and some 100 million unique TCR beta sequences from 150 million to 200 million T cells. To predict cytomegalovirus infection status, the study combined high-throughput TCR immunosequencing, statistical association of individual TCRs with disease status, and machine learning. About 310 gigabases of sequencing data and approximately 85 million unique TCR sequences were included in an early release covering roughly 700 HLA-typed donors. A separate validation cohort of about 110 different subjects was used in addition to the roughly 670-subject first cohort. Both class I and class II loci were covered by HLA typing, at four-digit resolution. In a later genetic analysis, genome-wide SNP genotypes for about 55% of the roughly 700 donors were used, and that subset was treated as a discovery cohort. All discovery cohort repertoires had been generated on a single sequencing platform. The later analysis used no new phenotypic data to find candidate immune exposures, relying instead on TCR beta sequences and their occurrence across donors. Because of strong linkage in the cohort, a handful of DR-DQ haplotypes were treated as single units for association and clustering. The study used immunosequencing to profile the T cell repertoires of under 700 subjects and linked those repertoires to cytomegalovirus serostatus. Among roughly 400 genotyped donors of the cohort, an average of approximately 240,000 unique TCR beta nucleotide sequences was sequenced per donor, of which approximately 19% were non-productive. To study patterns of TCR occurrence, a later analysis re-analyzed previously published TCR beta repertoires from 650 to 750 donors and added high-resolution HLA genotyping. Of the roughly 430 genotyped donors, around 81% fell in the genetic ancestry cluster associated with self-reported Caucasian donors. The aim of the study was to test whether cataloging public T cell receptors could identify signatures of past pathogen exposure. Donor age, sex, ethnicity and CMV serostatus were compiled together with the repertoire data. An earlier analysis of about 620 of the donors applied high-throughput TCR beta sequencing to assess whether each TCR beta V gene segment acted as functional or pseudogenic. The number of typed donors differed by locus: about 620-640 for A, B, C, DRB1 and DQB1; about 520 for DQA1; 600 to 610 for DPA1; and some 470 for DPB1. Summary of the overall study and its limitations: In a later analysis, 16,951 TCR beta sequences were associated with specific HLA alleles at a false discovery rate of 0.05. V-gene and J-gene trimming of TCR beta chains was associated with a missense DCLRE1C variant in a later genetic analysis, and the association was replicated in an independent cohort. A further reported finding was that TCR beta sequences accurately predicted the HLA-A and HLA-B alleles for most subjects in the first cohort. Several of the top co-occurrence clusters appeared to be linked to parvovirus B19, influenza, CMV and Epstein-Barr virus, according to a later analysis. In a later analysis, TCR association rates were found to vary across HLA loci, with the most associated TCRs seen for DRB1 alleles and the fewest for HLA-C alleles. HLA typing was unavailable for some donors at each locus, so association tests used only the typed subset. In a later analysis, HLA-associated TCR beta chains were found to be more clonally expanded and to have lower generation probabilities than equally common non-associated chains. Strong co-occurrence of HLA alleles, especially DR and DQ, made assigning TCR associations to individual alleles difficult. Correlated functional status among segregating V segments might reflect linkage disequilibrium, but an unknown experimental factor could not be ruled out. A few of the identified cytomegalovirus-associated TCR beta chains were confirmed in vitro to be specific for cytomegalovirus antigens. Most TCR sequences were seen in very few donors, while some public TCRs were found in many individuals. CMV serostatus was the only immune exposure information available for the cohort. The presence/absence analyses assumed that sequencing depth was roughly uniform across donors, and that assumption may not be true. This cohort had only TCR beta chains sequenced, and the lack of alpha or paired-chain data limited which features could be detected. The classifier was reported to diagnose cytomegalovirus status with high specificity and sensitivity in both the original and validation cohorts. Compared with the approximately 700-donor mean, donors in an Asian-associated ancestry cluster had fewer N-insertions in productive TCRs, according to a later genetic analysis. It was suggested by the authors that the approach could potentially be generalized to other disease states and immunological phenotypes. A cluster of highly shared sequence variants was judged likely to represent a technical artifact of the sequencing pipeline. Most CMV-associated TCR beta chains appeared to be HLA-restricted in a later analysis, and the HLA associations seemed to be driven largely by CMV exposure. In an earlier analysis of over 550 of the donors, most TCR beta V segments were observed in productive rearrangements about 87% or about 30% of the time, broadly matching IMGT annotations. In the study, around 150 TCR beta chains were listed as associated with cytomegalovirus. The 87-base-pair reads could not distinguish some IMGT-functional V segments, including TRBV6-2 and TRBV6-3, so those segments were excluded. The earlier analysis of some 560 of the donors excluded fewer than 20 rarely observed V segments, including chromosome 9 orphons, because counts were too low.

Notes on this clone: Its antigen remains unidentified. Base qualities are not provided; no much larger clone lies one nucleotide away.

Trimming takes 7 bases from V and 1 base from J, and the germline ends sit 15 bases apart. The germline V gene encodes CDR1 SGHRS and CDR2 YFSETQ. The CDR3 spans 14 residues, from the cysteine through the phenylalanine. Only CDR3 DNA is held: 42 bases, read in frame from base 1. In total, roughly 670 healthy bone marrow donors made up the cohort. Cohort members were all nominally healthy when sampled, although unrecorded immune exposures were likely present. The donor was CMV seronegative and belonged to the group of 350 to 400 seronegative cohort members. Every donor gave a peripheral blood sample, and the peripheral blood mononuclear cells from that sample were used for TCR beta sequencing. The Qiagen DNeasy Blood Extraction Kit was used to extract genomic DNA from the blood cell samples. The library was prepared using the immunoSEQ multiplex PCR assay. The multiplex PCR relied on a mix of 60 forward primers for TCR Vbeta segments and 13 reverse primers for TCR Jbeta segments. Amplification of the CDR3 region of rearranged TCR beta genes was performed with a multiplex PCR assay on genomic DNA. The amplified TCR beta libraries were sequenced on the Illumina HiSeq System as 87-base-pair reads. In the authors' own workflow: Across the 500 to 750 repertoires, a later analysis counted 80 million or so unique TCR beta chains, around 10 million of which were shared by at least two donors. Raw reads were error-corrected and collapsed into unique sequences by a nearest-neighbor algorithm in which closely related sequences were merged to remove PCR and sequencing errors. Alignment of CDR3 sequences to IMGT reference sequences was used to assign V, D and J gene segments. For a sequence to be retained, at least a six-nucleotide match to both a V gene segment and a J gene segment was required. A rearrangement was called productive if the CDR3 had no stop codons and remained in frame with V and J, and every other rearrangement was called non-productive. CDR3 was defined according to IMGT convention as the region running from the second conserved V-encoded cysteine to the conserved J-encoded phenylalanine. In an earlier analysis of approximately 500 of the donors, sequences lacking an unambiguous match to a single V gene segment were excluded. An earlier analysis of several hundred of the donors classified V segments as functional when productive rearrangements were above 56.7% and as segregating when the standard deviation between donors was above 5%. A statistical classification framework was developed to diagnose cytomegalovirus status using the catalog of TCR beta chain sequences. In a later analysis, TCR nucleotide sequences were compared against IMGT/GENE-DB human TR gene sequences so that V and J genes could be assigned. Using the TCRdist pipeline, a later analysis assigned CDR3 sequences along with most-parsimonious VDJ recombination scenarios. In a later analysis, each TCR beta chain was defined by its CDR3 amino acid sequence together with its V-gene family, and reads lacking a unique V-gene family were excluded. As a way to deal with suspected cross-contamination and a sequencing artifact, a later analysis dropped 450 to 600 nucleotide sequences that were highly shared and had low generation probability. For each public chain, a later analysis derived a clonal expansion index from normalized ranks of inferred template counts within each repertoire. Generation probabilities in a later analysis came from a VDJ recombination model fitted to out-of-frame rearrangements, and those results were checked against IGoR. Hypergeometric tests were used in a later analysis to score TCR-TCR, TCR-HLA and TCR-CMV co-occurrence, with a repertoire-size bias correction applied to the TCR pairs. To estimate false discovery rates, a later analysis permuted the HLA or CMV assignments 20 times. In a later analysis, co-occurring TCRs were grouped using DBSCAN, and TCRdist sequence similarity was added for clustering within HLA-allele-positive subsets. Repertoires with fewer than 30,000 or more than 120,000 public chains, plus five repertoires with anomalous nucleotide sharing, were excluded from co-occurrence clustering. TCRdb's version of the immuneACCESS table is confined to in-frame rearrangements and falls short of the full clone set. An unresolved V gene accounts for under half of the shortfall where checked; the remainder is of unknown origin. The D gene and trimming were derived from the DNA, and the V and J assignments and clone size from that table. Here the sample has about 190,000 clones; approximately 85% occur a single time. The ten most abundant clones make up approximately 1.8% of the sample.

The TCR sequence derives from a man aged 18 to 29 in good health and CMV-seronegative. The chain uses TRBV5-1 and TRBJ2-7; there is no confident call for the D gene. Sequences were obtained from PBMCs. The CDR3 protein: CASSRGSESYEQYF. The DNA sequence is TGCGCCAGCTCCCGCGGCTCCGAATCCTACGAGCAGTACTTC.